This T cell receptor beta chain was obtained from a study of shared clonotypes between healthy human individuals. Background on the study: Researchers assigned three CD4 naive, three CD4 memory, two CD8 naive and one CD8 memory plate to each donor.

The naive CD8 subset, CD45RO-negative cells positively selected for CCR7, excluded terminally differentiated effector memory CD45RA+ cells. The trim removed 2 bases at V and 3 bases at J, leaving 6 bases unmatched. CDR1 and CDR2 (germline): MGHRA, YSYEKL. This CDR3 region has 15 residues. The assay was immunoSEQ multiplex PCR, and TCRdb's table has in-frame clones only and misses some. The data contain about 590,000 clones, around 95% of them seen just once; the ten biggest clones take up about 0.11%. The chain has TRBV4-1 and TRBJ1-1; 7 bases are a match to TRBD1. Sequencing was performed on naive CD8+ T cells sorted from blood. The clonotype was recovered from a woman in her twenties or thirties in good health. CDR3 nucleotides: TGCGCCAGCAGCCAAAGGTACAGGGGCGACACTGAAGCTTTCTTT. Residues: CASSQRYRGDTEAFF.